Listed below are T cell receptor beta chains from one sample, sequenced in a study of cytomegalovirus exposure and HLA in healthy donors. Clones were read by immunoSEQ multiplex PCR, and TCRdb kept only the in-frame ones, dropping some. Of 55,000 to 80,000 clones in the sample, about 94% were seen once. The source material was PBMCs. The receptors stem from a man younger than 35 in good health and CMV-seropositive. CDR3s include the opening cysteine and the closing phenylalanine or tryptophan. The D gene is left open where the match is weak.

TRBV27,TRBJ2-1,NA,TGTGCCAGCAGTTTCTCGACTAGGCCCAATGAGCAGTTCTTC,CASSFSTRPNEQFF
TRBV19,TRBJ1-1,TRBD1,TGTGCCAGTAGTGCGAACAGGGGTATGAACACTGAAGCTTTCTTT,CASSANRGMNTEAFF
TRBV6-6,TRBJ2-1,TRBD2,TGTGCCAGCAGTTCTAGCGGGGGGCACGGGCAGTTCTTC,CASSSSGGHGQFF
TRBV5-1,TRBJ2-1,TRBD2,TGCGCCAGCAGGGAGCGGGAGGGCCGGGATGAGCAGTTCTTC,CASREREGRDEQFF
TRBV7-3,TRBJ2-1,NA,TGTGCCAGCAGCCGCGGGACTCCTACCTACAATGAGCAGTTCTTC,CASSRGTPTYNEQFF
TRBV23-1,TRBJ2-7,NA,TGCGCCAGCAGTCACTTAGCGGATTCCTACGAGCAGTACTTC,CASSHLADSYEQYF
TRBV4-1,TRBJ2-5,NA,TGCGCCAGCAGCCCGGACAGCATTCAAGAGACCCAGTACTTC,CASSPDSIQETQYF
TRBV7-9,TRBJ2-5,TRBD1,TGTGCCAGCAGCTTAGAGGGACAGGCGCAAGAGACCCAGTACTTC,CASSLEGQAQETQYF
TRBV15,TRBJ2-4,TRBD2,TGTGCCACCAGCAGAGTCCTGGGGGGACTAGGGAACATTCAGTACTTC,CATSRVLGGLGNIQYF
TRBV5-4,TRBJ2-7,NA,TGTGCCAGCAGCTTGGGGCACGTATCCTACGAGCAGTACTTC,CASSLGHVSYEQYF
TRBV10-1,TRBJ2-7,NA,TGCGCCAGCAGTGAAGGTAACAGGAACGAGCAGTACTTC,CASSEGNRNEQYF
TRBV30,TRBJ1-2,NA,TGTGCCTGGAGTGTACCCGGGGGTCAGTCCTATGGCTACACCTTC,CAWSVPGGQSYGYTF
TRBV10-3,TRBJ2-3,TRBD2,TGTGCCATCAGTGAGAAACTGCGGGGGGCGGAGGATACGCAGTATTTT,CAISEKLRGAEDTQYF
TRBV21-1,TRBJ2-3,NA,TGTGCCAGCCCCGCATGGCGGGCGCCCGATACGCAGTATTTT,CASPAWRAPDTQYF
TRBV13,TRBJ2-5,NA,TGTGCCAGCCGGTGGAGGGGACGACTAGAGACCCAGTACTTC,CASRWRGRLETQYF
TRBV9,TRBJ2-5,NA,TGTGCCAGCAGCGTAGGGGCAGGTCAAGAGACCCAGTACTTC,CASSVGAGQETQYF
TRBV19,TRBJ2-6,NA,TGTGCCAGTAGTATGTCCATCTCTGGGGCCAACGTCCTGACTTTC,CASSMSISGANVLTF
TRBV10-3,TRBJ1-4,NA,TGTGCCATCAGTGGTCTTAATGAAAAACTGTTTTTT,CAISGLNEKLFF
TRBV4-1,TRBJ2-7,NA,TGCGCCAGCAGCGCAAGCGCGAGCTACGAGCAGTACTTC,CASSASASYEQYF
TRBV21-1,TRBJ2-1,NA,TGTGCCAGCAGCACACACCGGCAGGGGTCCGAGTACAATGAGCAGTTCTTC,CASSTHRQGSEYNEQFF